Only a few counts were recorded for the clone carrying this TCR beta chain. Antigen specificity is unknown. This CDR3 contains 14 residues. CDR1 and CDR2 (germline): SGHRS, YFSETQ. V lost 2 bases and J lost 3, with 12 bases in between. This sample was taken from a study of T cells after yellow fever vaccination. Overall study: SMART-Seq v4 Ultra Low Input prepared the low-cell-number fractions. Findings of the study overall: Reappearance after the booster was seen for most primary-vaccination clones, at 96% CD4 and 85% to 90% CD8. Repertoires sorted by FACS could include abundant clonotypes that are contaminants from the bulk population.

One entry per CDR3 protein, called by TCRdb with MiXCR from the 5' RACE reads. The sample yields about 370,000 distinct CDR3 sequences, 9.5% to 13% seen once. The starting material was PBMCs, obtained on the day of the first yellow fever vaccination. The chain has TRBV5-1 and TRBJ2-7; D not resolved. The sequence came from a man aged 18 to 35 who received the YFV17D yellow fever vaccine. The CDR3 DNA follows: TGCGCCAGCAGCTTATTGCCTCAACACTACGAGCAGTACTTC. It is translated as CASSLLPQHYEQYF. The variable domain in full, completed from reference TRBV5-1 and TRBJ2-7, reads KAGVTQTPRYLIKTRGQQVTLSCSPISGHRSVSWYQQTPGQGLQFLFEYFSETQRNKGNFPGRFSGRQFSNSRSEMNVSTLELGDSALYLCASSLLPQHYEQYFGPGTRLTVT.